One T cell receptor (beta chain) is described in this entry. The antigen is undetermined. These data originate in a study of T cell repertoires in cytomegalovirus infection. About the study: Selected CMV epitopes included recently identified HLA-C-restricted ones as well as well-studied HLA-B-restricted ones. Public TCR beta signatures were indicative of both CMV infection and a matching HLA type. Points from the study as a whole: CMV-specific TCR beta clonotypes restricted by HLA-C were the ones dominating the ex vivo response.

TCRdb reprocessed the reads with MiXCR, giving one entry per CDR3 protein. This sample has fewer than 350,000 distinct CDR3 sequences, with about 29% found just once. The CDR3 loop spans 12 amino acids. The ends lost 6 bases at V and 5 bases at J; junction bases unmatched: 2. Looked up from germline, CDR1 is MNHNY and CDR2 is SVGAGI (reference sequence). The material sequenced was cultured PBMCs, taken from culture after CMV antigen stimulation. The clonotype comes from a human donor in good health (CMV status not recorded). Some clones in this sample may be carry-over from other donors' samples. The chain joins TRBV6-6 to TRBJ1-1; 8 bases line up with TRBD1. The CDR3 DNA reads TGTGCCAGCAGGGGGGACAGGACTGAAGCTTTCTTT. Amino acid sequence: CASRGDRTEAFF.